The 17 T cell receptor beta chains below were found in one sample sequenced in a study of T cell responses to AZD1222 COVID-19 vaccine (dated by TCRdb to the early 2020s). The time point label corresponds to: baseline before first vaccination. The library was built by means of the immunoSEQ multiplex PCR assay. TCRdb retrieved this table from immuneACCESS and kept in-frame rearrangements only. Not all clones are present; in checked studies, unresolved V genes account for under half, and no reason is known for the remainder. This sample has 100,000 to 150,000 clones in its table, and around 83% of those were observed once. Of the sample, roughly 12% falls within the top ten clones. Sequenced material: peripheral blood, taken on day 0 of AZD1222 vaccination. The receptors stem from an adult in good health.

This clone was picked up a small number of times. The CDR3 DNA follows: TGCGCCAGCAGCCAAGATACCGGACAGGCGCCCTATGGCTACACCTTC. Amino acid sequence: CASSQDTGQAPYGYTF. The chain couples TRBV4-1 to TRBJ1-2; 7 bases agree with TRBD1. The trim removed 0 bases at V and 4 bases at J, leaving 8 bases unmatched. The CDR3 extends over 16 amino acids. From germline, CDR1 is MGHRA and CDR2 YSYEKL.

The chain recombines TRBV10-3 with TRBJ2-7; 7 bases fit TRBD2. Germline CDR1 and CDR2: ENHRY and SYGVKD. Trimming cost V 0 bases and J 0 bases; bases outside gene matches: 8. The length of the CDR3 is 17 residues. DNA for the CDR3: TGTGCCATCAGTGAGTCCCACCCTAGCGGCGCCTCCTACGAGCAGTACTTC. Amino acid sequence: CAISESHPSGASYEQYF.

This clone appeared a few times. This chain uses TRBV19 with TRBJ1-2; 8 nucleotides match TRBD1. The V gene's germline CDR1 is LNHDA and CDR2 SQIVND (reference sequence). V lost 7 bases to trimming and J lost 8 bases; unmatched junction nucleotides: 12. The CDR3 loop spans 14 amino acids. CDR3: CASTTGGGLGGYTF. The CDR3 DNA is TGTGCCAGTACCACAGGGGGGGGCCTGGGAGGCTACACCTTC.

J is TRBJ1-5 and V is TRBV28, with 7 nucleotides matching TRBD1. Losses at the gene ends were 6 bases for V and 0 bases for J; bases not matched to a gene: 8. This CDR3 spans 16 amino acids. The germline CDR1 and CDR2 sequences are MDHEN and SYDVKM. CDR3 amino acids: CASRDPTGDSNQPQHF. The CDR3 DNA follows: TGTGCCAGCAGAGATCCCACAGGGGATAGCAATCAGCCCCAGCATTTT.

This chain connects TRBV5-5 to TRBJ1-6; D not certain. The CDR3 has 16 residues. Trimming took 0 bases from V and 8 from J, leaving 15 bases between them. Germline values: CDR1 SGHKS, CDR2 YYEKEE (reference sequence). CDR3 DNA: TGTGCCAGCAGCTTGGCCGCCGAGGTGTTTGATTCACCCCTCCACTTT. Translated, it gives CASSLAAEVFDSPLHF.

V usage is TRBV7-2 and J usage is TRBJ2-1; D unresolved. There are 15 residues in the CDR3. In germline, CDR1 is SGHTA, CDR2 FQGNSA. The ends were cut back, 1 base at V and 0 bases at J, with 7 bases in the middle. The CDR3 DNA follows: TGTGCCAGCAGCTTAGATCTAAGCTCCTACAATGAGCAGTTCTTC. Its translation: CASSLDLSSYNEQFF.

The rearrangement joins TRBV7-9 to TRBJ2-2; D might be TRBD1 (6 bases). CDR1 is SEHNR, CDR2 FQNEAQ, per germline (reference sequence). The CDR3 loop spans 13 amino acids. Trimming took 5 bases from V and 5 from J, leaving 9 bases between them. The CDR3 region is CASSGTWTGELFF. The CDR3 DNA sequence: TGTGCCAGCAGCGGGACATGGACCGGGGAGCTGTTTTTT.

The gene calls are TRBV3-1 (or the pseudogene TRBV3-2) and TRBJ2-1, with 13 bases aligning to TRBD2. The CDR3 is 16 amino acids. Germline V gene data show CDR1 as LGHDT and CDR2 as YNNKEL (reference sequence). The ends lost 4 bases at V and 1 base at J; junction bases unmatched: 1. The CDR3 sequence is CASSPTSGRSYNEQFF. Here the CDR3 DNA reads TGTGCCAGCAGCCCGACTAGCGGGAGGTCCTACAATGAGCAGTTCTTC.

This chain links TRBV3-1 (or the pseudogene TRBV3-2) with TRBJ2-5; 7 positions agree with TRBD1. CDR1 and CDR2 from the germline V gene are LGHDT and YNNKEL (reference sequence). The CDR3 is made up of 17 amino acids. After removal of 3 bases from V and 4 bases from J, the junction contained 14 bases not matched to a gene. CDR3 residues: CASSQGTGAAPGETQYF. In DNA form, the CDR3 reads TGTGCCAGCAGCCAGGGAACAGGGGCCGCCCCCGGAGAGACCCAGTACTTC.

This clone was detected only a few times. This sequence joins TRBV27 and TRBJ1-2; D is undetermined. The CDR3 consists of 16 residues. The V end lost 2 bases, the J end lost 7 bases, and 20 bases lay between the germline ends. CDR1 and CDR2 from the germline V gene are MNHEY and SMNVEV (reference sequence). Here the CDR3 reads CASSLPPRGSPGGYTF. The CDR3 region has the DNA TGTGCCAGCAGTTTACCCCCGCGCGGGAGCCCGGGTGGCTACACCTTC.

The chain is built from TRBV27 and TRBJ1-1; D perhaps matches TRBD1 (5 bases). Trimming left V 2 bases short and J 0 bases short, with 7 bases between. CDR1 and CDR2 from the germline V gene are MNHEY and SMNVEV (reference sequence). This CDR3 spans 14 amino acids. In DNA form, the CDR3 reads TGTGCCAGCAGTTTAGGGACCATGAACACTGAAGCTTTCTTT. As protein: CASSLGTMNTEAFF.

The chain recombines TRBV5-1 with TRBJ1-1; D remains unclear. The CDR3 has 14 amino acids. Germline CDR1 is SGHRS and CDR2 is YFSETQ. The germline V and J ends were trimmed by 2 bases and 0 bases, with 8 bases remaining between them. The CDR3 DNA follows: TGCGCCAGCAGCTTCGGTCACATGAACACTGAAGCTTTCTTT. Its protein product is CASSFGHMNTEAFF.

This clone is a singleton in its sample. The chain combines TRBV27 with TRBJ1-1; unclear D gene. V was pared by 6 bases and J by 5 bases, with 10 bases between. CDR3 length equals 12 residues. Per germline, CDR1 MNHEY and CDR2 SMNVEV (reference sequence). The CDR3 DNA is TGTGCCAGCAGGGCCCTTGGGACTGAAGCTTTCTTT. This translates into CASRALGTEAFF.

V and J are TRBV9 and TRBJ1-4; a weak D match, TRBD1 (6 bases). V shed 3 bases and J shed 7 bases, with 19 bases lying between them. The CDR3 extends over 16 amino acids. Germline V gene sequence: CDR1 SGDLS, CDR2 YYNGEE. The CDR3 DNA sequence: TGTGCCAGCAGCGGAGCCGTGGGGGGCGCAGGTGAAAAACTGTTTTTT. This translates into CASSGAVGGAGEKLFF.

The count of this clone is one. V and J are TRBV7-5 and TRBJ1-6; the listed D gene, TRBD1, was not tested against the DNA. TRBV7-5 is recorded as a pseudogene. This CDR3 comprises 14 residues. CDR3 loop: CVRSLDQGMSPLHF. The CDR3 nucleotides read TGTGTCAGAAGCTTAGACCAGGGGATGTCACCCCTCCACTTT.

This chain joins TRBV7-2 and TRBJ1-2; 12 bases align to TRBD1. The CDR3 spans 17 residues. Germline V gene lookup returns CDR1 SGHTA and CDR2 FQGNSA. Trimming took 5 bases from V and 6 from J; bases not matched to a gene: 13. In DNA, the CDR3 is TGTGCCAGCAGCCAAGTCCCGGGACAGGGGGCGAGGGATGGCTACACCTTC. Protein: CASSQVPGQGARDGYTF. Drawing the rest from reference TRBV7-2 and TRBJ1-2, the complete variable domain is GAGVSQSPSNKVTEKGKDVELRCDPISGHTALYWYRQSLGQGLEFLIYFQGNSAPDKSGLPSDRFSAERTGGSVSTLTIQRTQQEDSAVYLCASSQVPGQGARDGYTFGSGTRLTVV.

This chain links TRBV7-3 with TRBJ2-7; TRBD2 matches at 8 bases. The V segment lost 8 bases and the J segment 2 bases; nucleotides outside the gene matches: 11. The CDR3 is 15 amino acids. CDR1 is SGHTA and CDR2 is FQGTGA in the germline V gene. DNA of the CDR3: TGTGCCAGCTCCCTTGGCCTAGCGGGTACCTACGAGCAGTACTTC. It yields the protein CASSLGLAGTYEQYF.